These T cell receptor beta chains were read from a single sample in a study of T cells in Graves' hyperthyroidism and ophthalmopathy. TCRdb redid the calling of the multiplex PCR reads with MiXCR, one entry per CDR3 protein. The sample has hundreds of thousands of distinct CDR3 sequences, approximately 15% seen once. The specimen sequenced was blood. The receptors were gathered from a woman in her forties or fifties with Graves' ophthalmopathy. CDR3s include the opening cysteine and the closing phenylalanine or tryptophan. The D gene is left open where the match is weak. Size tells how often a clone was seen (once, few, many) or the class of an expanded clone, and some rows leave it out.

v_call,d_call,clone_size,j_call,cdr3_aa,cdr3_nt
TRBV28,.,many,TRBJ1-5,CASSLSYGGLQPQHF,TGTGCCAGCAGTTTGTCCTACGGGGGATTGCAGCCCCAGCATTTT
TRBV28,.,many,TRBJ2-7,CASSFQGIYEQYF,TGTGCCAGCAGTTTCCAGGGTATCTACGAGCAGTACTTC
TRBV28,TRBD2,many,TRBJ2-7,CASSLSGGSSYEQYF,TGTGCCAGCAGTTTAAGCGGGGGGAGCTCCTACGAGCAGTACTTC
TRBV12-3/TRBV12-4,TRBD1,.,TRBJ1-1,CASSLAPDRGGFF,TGTGCCAGCAGTTTAGCGCCAGACAGGGGAGGTTTCTTT
TRBV4-1,.,.,TRBJ2-7,CASSPDPGEYEQYF,TGCGCCAGCAGTCCTGACCCGGGGGAGTACGAGCAGTACTTC
TRBV28,TRBD1,few,TRBJ2-7,CASKVLGTAYEQYF,TGTGCCAGCAAAGTCCTCGGGACAGCCTACGAGCAGTACTTC
TRBV29-1,TRBD1,few,TRBJ1-5,CSVGQGGRFQPQHF,TGCAGCGTCGGACAGGGGGGGAGATTCCAGCCCCAGCATTTT
TRBV7-9,.,many,TRBJ2-3,CASSLVVGSDASTDTQYF,TGTGCCAGCAGCTTAGTGGTGGGCAGCGACGCTTCCACAGATACGCAGTATTTT
TRBV14,.,few,TRBJ2-7,CASSQDLGSEQYF,TGTGCCAGCAGCCAAGATTTGGGAAGCGAGCAGTACTTC
TRBV5-1,TRBD1,.,TRBJ1-4,CASSWTGGSTNEKLFF,TGCGCCAGCAGCTGGACAGGGGGCTCAACTAATGAAAAACTGTTTTTT
TRBV12-3/TRBV12-4,.,many,TRBJ1-2,CASSFGHYYGYTF,TGTGCCAGCAGTTTCGGCCACTACTATGGCTACACCTTC
TRBV6-2/TRBV6-3,TRBD1,many,TRBJ2-2,CALGLGQATGELFF,TGTGCCTTAGGCCTAGGACAGGCAACCGGGGAGCTGTTTTTT
TRBV24-1,.,many,TRBJ1-1,CATSAADGRNTEAFF,TGTGCCACCAGTGCCGCGGACGGTCGGAACACTGAAGCTTTCTTT
TRBV5-1,.,many,TRBJ2-3,CASSFEGPTDTQYF,TGCGCCAGCAGCTTCGAGGGACCCACAGATACGCAGTATTTT
TRBV5-1,.,many,TRBJ2-7,CASSSLGTTYEQYF,TGCGCCAGCAGTTCCCTAGGCACAACCTACGAGCAGTACTTC
TRBV3-1,.,.,TRBJ2-7,CASSQDIGASSYEQYF,TGTGCCAGCAGCCAAGATATAGGTGCCAGTTCCTACGAGCAGTACTTC
TRBV7-3,.,few,TRBJ2-3,CASSSPTPDTQYF,TGTGCCAGCAGCTCCCCAACCCCAGATACGCAGTATTTT
TRBV9,.,.,TRBJ2-1,CASSDGLGHEQFF,TGTGCCAGCAGCGATGGACTGGGGCATGAGCAGTTCTTC
TRBV7-9,.,.,TRBJ2-5,CASSRGPSYQETQCF,TGTGCCAGCAGCCGGGGGCCCTCGTACCAAGAGACCCAGTGCTTC
TRBV7-2,.,few,TRBJ2-2,CASRQRGVRTGELFF,TGTGCCAGCAGACAAAGGGGGGTACGGACCGGGGAGCTGTTTTTT
TRBV30,.,few,TRBJ2-2,CAWSVRTRNTGELFF,TGTGCCTGGAGTGTTCGTACCAGGAACACCGGGGAGCTGTTTTTT
TRBV20-1,TRBD2,few,TRBJ2-1,CSASSGLAGGYNEQFF,TGCAGTGCTAGCTCGGGACTAGCGGGAGGGTACAATGAGCAGTTCTTC
TRBV6-1,TRBD1,many,TRBJ1-3,CASRAGTAASGNTIYF,TGTGCCAGCAGGGCCGGGACAGCCGCGTCTGGAAACACCATATATTTT
TRBV5-1,TRBD1,many,TRBJ1-1,CASSSGTGTYTEAFF,TGCGCCAGCAGCTCCGGGACAGGGACGTACACTGAAGCTTTCTTT
TRBV4-2,.,few,TRBJ2-7,CASSQDWGHTYEQYF,TGTGCCAGCAGCCAAGATTGGGGACACACCTACGAGCAGTACTTC
TRBV5-6,.,few,TRBJ1-1,CASSLAKSEAFF,TGTGCCAGCAGCTTGGCAAAATCTGAAGCTTTCTTT
TRBV2,TRBD1,many,TRBJ1-4,CATTGQFNEKLFF,TGTGCCACCACGGGACAGTTCAATGAAAAACTGTTTTTT
TRBV20-1,.,many,TRBJ2-1,CSATNYPHSSDNEQFF,TGCAGTGCCACGAATTACCCTCACTCTAGCGACAATGAGCAGTTCTTC
TRBV28,.,many,TRBJ1-2,CASSYLAGGYTF,TGTGCCAGCAGTTACCTAGCGGGTGGCTACACCTTC